This TCR beta chain emerged from a study of blood T cell repertoires in COVID-19. Study context: Whether acute or convalescent, the COVID-19 samples came from the United States, Italy and Spain. Sample material is recorded as cDNA or gDNA derived from T cells, B-cell-depleted T cells, or PBMCs.

Germline CDR1 is SGHTS and CDR2 is YDEGEE. CDR3 length: 14 residues. The V end lost 2 bases, the J end lost 12 bases, and 18 bases lay between the germline ends. Original processing notes: Amplifying reference gene primers gave estimates of nucleated cell counts. The table came from immunoSEQ multiplex PCR; TCRdb's copy has only in-frame clones and leaves some out. The V and J calls and clone size are taken from that table; D and trimming were inferred from the DNA. Of around 140,000 clones in the sample, almost 70% were seen once. The receptor was derived from a woman in her sixties or seventies with acute or convalescent COVID-19. Source material: peripheral blood. V usage is TRBV5-8 and J usage is TRBJ2-1; no clear D gene. As DNA, the CDR3 is TGTGCCAGCAGCTTTGGCAGGAACACCCTCGGGCAGTTCTTC. As protein: CASSFGRNTLGQFF.